Listed here are 11 T cell receptor beta chains from one sample, sequenced in a study of T cell responses to AZD1222 COVID-19 vaccine. TCRdb's copy holds only in-frame clones and misses some; the assay was immunoSEQ multiplex PCR. This table has 110,000 to 150,000 clones, around 90% appearing once. The sample in question was peripheral blood, obtained on day 0 of AZD1222 vaccination. These receptors all stem from an adult in good health.

This chain links TRBV7-9 with TRBJ1-1; the D gene is possibly TRBD1 (6 bases). The CDR3 extends over 15 amino acids. Trimming removed 5 bases from V and 4 bases from J, with 17 bases in between. The germline V gene encodes CDR1 SEHNR and CDR2 FQNEAQ (reference sequence). CDR3 sequence (DNA): TGTGCCAGCAGCCCCCAACAGGGATCGAGCACTGAAGCTTTCTTT. Its translation is CASSPQQGSSTEAFF.

V gene TRBV9 combines with J gene TRBJ1-2, with a tentative D call TRBD1 (5 bases). CDR3 size: 15 residues. V lost 1 base to trimming and J lost 1 base, with 11 bases between them. CDR1 is SGDLS, CDR2 YYNGEE, per germline. The chain's CDR3 is CASSVSTGLNYGYTF. The CDR3 DNA reads TGTGCCAGCAGCGTATCGACGGGGCTTAACTATGGCTACACCTTC.

This rearrangement joins TRBV5-4 to TRBJ2-1; D may correspond to TRBD1 or TRBD2 (9 bases each). CDR1 and CDR2 from the germline V gene are SGHNT and YYREEE (reference sequence). There are 17 residues in the CDR3. With 4 bases removed from V and 8 bases from J, the gap between germline ends came to 25 bases. CDR3 DNA sequence: TGTGCCAGCAGCCCCCGACTAGCGGCGACAGGGGGGGATGAGCAGTTCTTC. Its protein product is CASSPRLAATGGDEQFF.

The chain combines TRBV10-2 with TRBJ2-3; no firm D call. Looked up from germline, CDR1 is WSHSY and CDR2 is SAAADI. Trimming left V 8 bases short and J 6 bases short, with 9 bases between. This CDR3 spans 11 amino acids. CDR3 sequence: CASYIGDTQYF. The CDR3 nucleotides read TGCGCCAGCTATATAGGGGATACGCAGTATTTT.

The chain has TRBV7-9 and TRBJ2-7; D is unclear. This CDR3 spans 15 amino acids. Germline V gene sequence: CDR1 SEHNR, CDR2 FQNEAQ (reference sequence). V lost 2 bases and J 5 bases, leaving 16 bases between the germline ends. The CDR3 sequence: CASSLTRAVFNEQYF. The CDR3 DNA reads as TGTGCCAGCAGCTTAACCCGGGCGGTATTCAACGAGCAGTACTTC.

The CDR3 loop is CASSRTASNYGYTF. The CDR3 DNA sequence: TGTGCCAGCAGCCGGACAGCCTCTAACTATGGCTACACCTTC. The chain recombines TRBV9 with TRBJ1-2, with D perhaps matching TRBD1 (6 bases). The CDR3 is 14 amino acids. Trimming cost V 4 bases and J 0 bases, with 10 bases left between them. Germline V gene data show CDR1 as SGDLS and CDR2 as YYNGEE.

The chain carries TRBV3-1 (or the pseudogene TRBV3-2) and TRBJ1-1; tentative D call: TRBD1 (6 bases). V lost 1 base and J lost 5, with 17 bases in between. CDR1 is LGHDT and CDR2 is YNNKEL in the germline V gene (reference sequence). This CDR3 spans 16 amino acids. Written as DNA, the CDR3 is TGTGCCAGCAGCCAAGTAAGGGGGGCGTTGGGTACTGAAGCTTTCTTT. As protein: CASSQVRGALGTEAFF.

The chain carries TRBV27 and TRBJ1-1, with 7 bases matching TRBD1. The CDR3 loop spans 14 amino acids. Per germline, CDR1 MNHEY and CDR2 SMNVEV (reference sequence). The V segment lost 3 bases and the J segment 2 bases; nucleotides outside the gene matches: 3. This chain's CDR3 is CASSFGTDNTEAFF. DNA for the CDR3: TGTGCCAGCAGTTTCGGGACAGATAACACTGAAGCTTTCTTT.

This clone has just one count. J is TRBJ1-5 and V is TRBV7-9; TRBD1 agrees at 11 bases. CDR1 and CDR2 from the germline V gene are SEHNR and FQNEAQ (reference sequence). The CDR3 is made up of 14 amino acids. Trimming cost V 5 bases and J 9 bases; bases outside gene matches: 6. As DNA, the CDR3 is TGTGCCAGCAGCACGGGACAGGGGGATCCGCCCCAGCATTTT. Protein: CASSTGQGDPPQHF.

The chain combines TRBV4-1 with TRBJ2-4, with 12 positions matching TRBD2. Germline V lookup: CDR1 MGHRA, CDR2 YSYEKL. The trim removed 1 base at V and 10 bases at J, leaving 5 bases unmatched. The CDR3 sequence is 15 residues long. CDR3 loop: CASSQVGLAGGIQYF. As DNA, the CDR3 is TGCGCCAGCAGCCAAGTAGGGCTAGCGGGAGGGATTCAGTACTTC.

V is TRBV19 and J is TRBJ1-5; TRBD1 agrees at 11 bases. The germline gives CDR1 LNHDA, CDR2 SQIVND (reference sequence). This CDR3 is 15 amino acids long. The V gene end was trimmed by 5 bases and the J gene end by 9 bases; junction bases not matched to a gene: 9. The CDR3 spells CASSARTGGTGPQHF. Written as DNA, the CDR3 is TGTGCCAGTAGTGCCAGGACAGGGGGCACAGGGCCCCAGCATTTT. Full variable domain (outside the CDR3, taken from reference TRBV19 and TRBJ1-5): DGGITQSPKYLFRKEGQNVTLSCEQNLNHDAMYWYRQDPGQGLRLIYYSQIVNDFQKGDIAEGYSVSREKKESFPLTVTSAQKNPTAFYLCASSARTGGTGPQHFGDGTRLSIL.